What follows describes a single T cell receptor (beta chain). Its antigen is not identified. Compared with germline, one end of the junction differs, possibly owing to a read error. Germline V gene lookup returns CDR1 SSHAT and CDR2 FNYEAQ (reference sequence). The CDR3 contains 18 residues. CD45RO-negative, CCR7-positively selected cells formed the naive CD8 fraction, excluding terminally differentiated effector memory CD45RA+ cells. Assay used: immunoSEQ multiplex PCR; TCRdb lists only in-frame clones, some missing. Here the sample spans some 2 million clones, just under 95% being singletons. The data were taken from a study of shared clonotypes between healthy human individuals. The study, taken as a whole, reports: The four-donor shared clonotypes exceeded non-shared clonotypes in generation probability, with non-shared ones scoring lower.

The sequencing input was naive CD8+ T cells sorted from blood. This clonotype was sampled from a man younger than 35 in good health. J is TRBJ1-2 and V is TRBV7-7; D is possibly TRBD1 (5 bases). The CDR3 bases are TGTGCTAGCAGCTTAGTGTTTGGGGGAGGAGGGAGGGCGTATGGCTACACCTTC. Translated: CASSLVFGGGGRAYGYTF.